The 25 T cell receptor beta chains below come from one sample, sequenced in a study of CD4+ T cells in melanoma. Sequencing used immunoSEQ multiplex PCR; TCRdb keeps in-frame clones, though not all of them. The table has 50,000 to 60,000 clones, approximately 70% seen once; the top ten hold approximately 5%. The sequenced material came from tumor tissue. The receptor set was obtained from a human donor with melanoma.

This clone has ten or more counts. The V and J genes are TRBV29-1 and TRBJ1-3, with unresolved D. The CDR3 is 14 residues long. V dropped 6 bases and J dropped 5 bases, with 17 bases sitting between them. Looked up from germline, CDR1 is SQVTM and CDR2 is ANQGSEA. CDR3 in amino acids: CSVMDQARRNTIYF. CDR3 DNA: TGCAGCGTGATGGACCAGGCTCGAAGAAACACCATATATTTT.

V usage is TRBV28 and J usage is TRBJ2-3; 7 nucleotides align to TRBD2. The CDR3 has 16 amino acids. V was pared by 4 bases and J by 2 bases, with 9 bases of the junction left unmatched. Germline CDR1 MDHEN, CDR2 SYDVKM. CDR3 amino acids: CASSSSGARFTDTQYF. The CDR3 DNA reads TGTGCCAGCAGTTCCAGCGGGGCCCGTTTCACAGATACGCAGTATTTT.

Concerning this clone itself: Being one base from a much bigger clone, this may be a read error. The chain links TRBV5-1 to TRBJ1-1; TRBD1 matches 8 bases. The germline CDR1 and CDR2 sequences are SGHRS and YFSETQ. V shed 3 bases, J shed 6 bases, and the junction held 1 base outside the gene matches. The CDR3 contains 12 residues. The CDR3 loop is CASSWTGSEAFF. In DNA, the CDR3 is TGCGCCAGCAGCTGGACAGGGTCTGAAGCTTTCTTT.

The chain couples TRBV18 to TRBJ2-5, with D unresolved. The J call could be wrong; TRBJ2-7 is a better fit for the DNA end. The CDR3 has 11 amino acids. Looked up from germline, CDR1 is KGHSH and CDR2 is LQKENI. The CDR3 sequence is CASSPDYEQYF. In DNA form, the CDR3 reads TGTGCCAGCTCACCTGACTACGAGCAGTACTTC.

Only a few counts were recorded for this clone. This rearrangement joins TRBV18 to TRBJ1-4, with no clear D. V gave up 1 base and J gave up 3 bases, with 12 bases separating them. The CDR3 sequence is 16 residues long. Germline CDR1 is KGHSH and CDR2 is LQKENI. Here the CDR3 DNA reads TGTGCCAGCTCACCACGTTTTGATTCTTCTAATGAAAAACTGTTTTTT. This sequence encodes CASSPRFDSSNEKLFF.

V and J are TRBV9 and TRBJ2-6; 8 bases match TRBD1. V trimming: 3 bases; J trimming: 3 bases; junction bases outside the gene matches: 2. The CDR3 loop spans 15 amino acids. CDR1 and CDR2 (germline): SGDLS, YYNGEE. The CDR3: CASSAGGGGANVLTF. DNA for the CDR3: TGTGCCAGCAGCGCAGGGGGCGGTGGGGCCAACGTCCTGACTTTC.

The chain recombines TRBV29-1 with TRBJ2-1; TRBD2 agrees at 10 bases. Trimming at V came to 6 bases and at J to 5 bases, leaving 7 bases not matched to a gene. Germline CDR1 and CDR2: SQVTM and ANQGSEA. CDR3 length: 14 amino acids. CDR3 sequence: CSVQGLAINNEQFF. CDR3 DNA sequence: TGCAGCGTCCAGGGACTAGCGATTAACAATGAGCAGTTCTTC.

The rearrangement links TRBV27 to TRBJ1-1; D is unclear. There are 15 residues in the CDR3. Germline CDR1 reads MNHEY; CDR2 reads SMNVEV (reference sequence). Trimming took 2 bases from V and 4 from J, leaving 14 bases between them. The CDR3 protein is CASSLGVEMSTEAFF. In DNA, the CDR3 is TGTGCCAGCAGTTTAGGGGTTGAAATGTCCACTGAAGCTTTCTTT.

This chain connects TRBV7-2 to TRBJ1-2; TRBD1 is a possible D gene (5 bases). Trimming took 3 bases from V and 5 from J, leaving 7 bases between them. This CDR3 has 12 residues. Germline V gene sequence: CDR1 SGHTA, CDR2 FQGNSA. The DNA of the CDR3 is TGTGCCAGCAGCTTCAGGGTTTATGGCTACACCTTC. This codes for CASSFRVYGYTF. Combining the CDR3 with reference TRBV7-2 and TRBJ1-2 gives the whole variable domain GAGVSQSPSNKVTEKGKDVELRCDPISGHTALYWYRQSLGQGLEFLIYFQGNSAPDKSGLPSDRFSAERTGGSVSTLTIQRTQQEDSAVYLCASSFRVYGYTFGSGTRLTVV.

The chain has TRBV7-8 and TRBJ1-5; D is possibly TRBD1 (6 bases). The germline V gene has CDR1 SGHVS and CDR2 FQNEAQ. The V end was cut by 1 base, the J end by 3 bases, with 16 bases between. The CDR3 runs 17 residues. The CDR3 spells CASSLGGPGALNQPQHF. The CDR3 DNA follows: TGTGCCAGCAGCTTAGGGGGCCCGGGGGCCCTCAATCAGCCCCAGCATTTT.

The chain carries TRBV25-1 and TRBJ1-5; no clear D. This CDR3 has 14 residues. Trimming pared 4 bases from V and 0 bases from J, leaving 7 bases between. Germline lookup yields CDR1 MGHDK and CDR2 SYGVNS. The chain's CDR3 is CASSGDTSNQPQHF. CDR3 nucleotides: TGTGCCAGCAGTGGTGACACTAGCAATCAGCCCCAGCATTTT.

V gene TRBV29-1 combines with J gene TRBJ1-2, with a possible D match to TRBD1 (6 bases). This CDR3 comprises 12 residues. Per the germline V gene, CDR1 is SQVTM and CDR2 is ANQGSEA. V lost 3 bases and J lost 8, with 13 bases in between. This chain's CDR3 is CSVEGGAGGYTF. CDR3 nucleotides: TGCAGCGTTGAGGGGGGGGCGGGCGGCTACACCTTC. The entire variable domain, with the rest obtained from reference TRBV29-1 and TRBJ1-2, is as follows: SAVISQKPSRDICQRGTSLTIQCQVDSQVTMMFWYRQQPGQSLTLIATANQGSEATYESGFVIDKFPISRPNLTFSTLTVSNMSPEDSSIYLCSVEGGAGGYTFGSGTRLTVV.

This clone was seen more than once but under ten times. The chain is built from TRBV28 and TRBJ2-3; D not certain. V was trimmed by 5 bases and J by 4 bases, leaving 10 bases between them. This CDR3 has 13 residues. Germline CDR1 and CDR2: MDHEN and SYDVKM. In DNA form, the CDR3 reads TGTGCCAGCAGTGCCCCCGACGCAGATACGCAGTATTTT. Residues: CASSAPDADTQYF.

This clone was seen a handful of times. V is TRBV19 and J is TRBJ2-5, with 10 nucleotides matching TRBD2. The trim removed 5 bases at V and 5 bases at J, leaving 8 bases unmatched. The CDR3 is made up of 15 amino acids. The germline gives CDR1 LNHDA, CDR2 SQIVND (reference sequence). The CDR3 DNA is TGTGCCAGTAGTCCCACAGCGGGGGGGCTGGAGACCCAGTACTTC. As protein: CASSPTAGGLETQYF.

This CDR3 reads CASLRGGQETQYF. CDR3 DNA sequence: TGTGCCAGCCTCAGGGGGGGGCAGGAGACCCAGTACTTC. The chain is built from TRBV7-8 and TRBJ2-5; possibly TRBD1 or TRBD2 for D (7 bases each). The CDR3 has 13 amino acids. With 8 bases removed from V and 5 bases from J, the gap between germline ends came to 15 bases. The germline gives CDR1 SGHVS, CDR2 FQNEAQ.

The rearrangement joins TRBV6-1 to TRBJ2-2, with D tentatively TRBD1 or TRBD2 (5 bases each). V lost 3 bases, J lost 3 bases, and 5 bases lay in between. The CDR3 consists of 13 residues. Germline V gene lookup returns CDR1 MNHNS and CDR2 SASEGT. CDR3 sequence (DNA): TGTGCCAGCAGTGAGGGGGACACCGGGGAGCTGTTTTTT. Translated, it gives CASSEGDTGELFF.

V gene TRBV28 combines with J gene TRBJ1-2; a weak D match, TRBD1 (6 bases). The V end lost 10 bases, the J end lost 4 bases, and 19 bases lay between the germline ends. CDR3 length: 14 residues. Germline V CDR1 and CDR2: MDHEN, SYDVKM. CDR3 bases: TGTGCCATAAGTTCCGGGACAATAGGCTATGGCTACACCTTC. The encoded protein is CAISSGTIGYGYTF.

The chain combines TRBV5-1 with TRBJ2-1, with 13 bases aligning to TRBD2. The V gene end was trimmed by 3 bases and the J gene end by 7 bases; junction bases not matched to a gene: 10. The CDR3 extends over 17 amino acids. Germline V gene data show CDR1 as SGHRS and CDR2 as YFSETQ. For the CDR3, the DNA is TGCGCCAGCAGCTCCGGACTAGCGGGGGTCCGGGGGAATGAGCAGTTCTTC. It translates to CASSSGLAGVRGNEQFF.

This chain uses TRBV5-1 with TRBJ2-4; D is unresolved. V dropped 0 bases and J dropped 0 bases, with 13 bases sitting between them. Germline CDR1 and CDR2: SGHRS and YFSETQ. The CDR3 is 17 residues long. The CDR3 sequence: CASSLGEASPAKNIQYF. The CDR3 DNA is TGCGCCAGCAGCTTGGGGGAAGCGTCACCAGCCAAAAACATTCAGTACTTC.

This chain connects TRBV15 to TRBJ2-3; TRBD1 matches 8 bases. The length of the CDR3 is 15 residues. CDR1 and CDR2 (germline): LNHNV, YYDKDF (reference sequence). Losses at the gene ends were 1 base for V and 0 bases for J; bases not matched to a gene: 0. The chain's CDR3 is CATSRGQGSTDTQYF. CDR3 nucleotides: TGTGCCACCAGCAGAGGACAGGGGAGCACAGATACGCAGTATTTT.

This clone came up a few times. The chain uses TRBV18 and TRBJ1-5; TRBD1 is a possible D gene (5 bases). This CDR3 comprises 14 residues. Germline V lookup: CDR1 KGHSH, CDR2 LQKENI. Trimming took off 4 bases at V and 3 bases at J, with 10 bases between the two ends. CDR3 sequence (DNA): TGTGCCAGCTCACTAGGGACGGTCAATCAGCCCCAGCATTTT. It translates to CASSLGTVNQPQHF.

In its sample, this clone is medium-sized. CDR3 residues: CASGGPDYGYTF. The DNA for the CDR3 is TGTGCCAGCGGGGGACCGGACTATGGCTACACCTTC. The rearrangement uses TRBV7-3 and TRBJ1-2; a weak D match, TRBD1 (5 bases). V was cut by 8 bases and J by 3 bases, with 10 bases left in between. The CDR3 loop spans 12 amino acids. Germline V gene sequence: CDR1 SGHTA, CDR2 FQGTGA.

The chain uses TRBV6-1 and TRBJ2-2, with D perhaps TRBD2 (6 bases). V lost 10 bases to trimming and J lost 1 base, with 10 bases between them. The CDR3 is 13 amino acids. Germline lookup yields CDR1 MNHNS and CDR2 SASEGT. CDR3 region: CATGTLNTGELFF. The CDR3 nucleotides read TGTGCCACCGGGACTTTGAACACCGGGGAGCTGTTTTTT.

This chain links TRBV5-1 with TRBJ2-5; 14 bases are shared with TRBD2. CDR3 length equals 18 residues. V shed 4 bases, J shed 1 base, and the junction held 9 bases outside the gene matches. The germline CDR1 and CDR2 sequences are SGHRS and YFSETQ. The CDR3 bases are TGCGCCAGCAGCACCTCGACTAGCGGGGGGGCCTTCCAAGAGACCCAGTACTTC. This encodes CASSTSTSGGAFQETQYF.

This rearrangement joins TRBV6-1 to TRBJ1-6; 9 bases align to TRBD1. This CDR3 is 13 amino acids long. Germline loops: CDR1 MNHNS, CDR2 SASEGT. Trimming at V came to 8 bases and at J to 6 bases, leaving 2 bases not matched to a gene. The CDR3 reads CASRQGGNSPLHF. The DNA of the CDR3 is TGTGCCAGCCGACAGGGGGGTAATTCACCCCTCCACTTT.